The 30 T cell receptor beta chains reported below all come from one sample, sequenced in a study of OX40 agonist ivuxolimab in advanced cancers. Clones were sequenced by immunoSEQ multiplex PCR, and TCRdb holds only the in-frame ones, with some missing. Among tens of thousands of clones listed, approximately 81% were seen once. Specimen: CD4+ or CD8+ T cells sorted from blood, collected in a trial of the OX40 agonist ivuxolimab. The receptors derive from an adult with an advanced solid tumor such as melanoma, head and neck, liver or kidney cancer.

The chain recombines TRBV11-2 with TRBJ2-3; D uncertain. Trimming left V 5 bases short and J 3 bases short, with 9 bases between. The CDR3 is 13 amino acids. Germline V gene lookup returns CDR1 SGHAT and CDR2 FQNNGV. DNA for the CDR3: TGTGCCAGCAGCGTCCTTGGGACAGATACGCAGTATTTT. This translates into CASSVLGTDTQYF.

The V call is TRBV6-6, the J call TRBJ1-5; 9 positions agree with TRBD1. The germline CDR1 and CDR2 sequences are MNHNY and SVGAGI (reference sequence). The CDR3 is made up of 15 amino acids. With 7 bases clipped from V and 2 bases from J, the junction kept 6 bases outside the gene matches. This chain's CDR3 is CASTLTGGGNQPQHF. CDR3 nucleotide sequence: TGTGCCAGCACTCTGACAGGGGGAGGCAATCAGCCCCAGCATTTT.

The rearrangement joins TRBV10-3 to TRBJ2-5; D is ambiguous. The V and J ends lost 0 bases and 0 bases respectively, with 8 bases between them. Germline CDR1 is ENHRY and CDR2 is SYGVKD. This CDR3 is built from 15 residues. The DNA for the CDR3 is TGTGCCATCAGTGAGTCGTCACACTACCAAGAGACCCAGTACTTC. Translation: CAISESSHYQETQYF.

This chain uses TRBV7-9 with TRBJ1-1, with 7 bases aligning to TRBD1. The CDR3 runs to 13 residues. The ends lost 5 bases at V and 4 bases at J; junction bases unmatched: 4. Germline assignment: CDR1 SEHNR and CDR2 FQNEAQ (reference sequence). In DNA form, the CDR3 reads TGTGCCAGCAGCCCTACAGGGGCCACTGAAGCTTTCTTT. This encodes CASSPTGATEAFF.

There are a few counts of this clone. V is TRBV6-1 and J is TRBJ1-2; 7 bases are a match to TRBD1. Germline V lookup: CDR1 MNHNS, CDR2 SASEGT. The CDR3 is 15 amino acids. V was pared by 8 bases and J by 0 bases, with 9 bases of the junction left unmatched. The CDR3: CASVTGARTNYGYTF. CDR3 in DNA: TGTGCCAGCGTCACAGGGGCCCGGACTAACTATGGCTACACCTTC.

The chain recombines TRBV6-6 with TRBJ1-3; tentatively, D is TRBD1 (6 bases). In germline, CDR1 is MNHNY, CDR2 SVGAGI (reference sequence). The CDR3 is made up of 15 amino acids. Trimming removed 3 bases from V and 0 bases from J, with 9 bases in between. The CDR3 sequence: CASSYGGLSGNTIYF. As DNA, the CDR3 is TGTGCCAGCAGTTATGGGGGCCTCTCTGGAAACACCATATATTTT.

This sequence joins TRBV6-1 and TRBJ2-7; either TRBD1 or TRBD2 may fit D (5 bases each). This CDR3 spans 13 amino acids. CDR1 is MNHNS and CDR2 is SASEGT in the germline V gene. V gave up 9 bases and J gave up 2 bases, with 14 bases separating them. The DNA of the CDR3 is TGTGCCAGTACCAAGGGGACGGCCTACGAGCAGTACTTC. This sequence encodes CASTKGTAYEQYF.

J is TRBJ2-1 and V is TRBV11-3; D unresolved. The CDR3 length is 15 residues. CDR1 and CDR2 (germline): SGHNT, YENEEA. Trimming cost V 2 bases and J 6 bases, with 14 bases left between them. The CDR3 DNA follows: TGTGCCAGCAGCTTACCCGGGCTCCCGGGCAATGAGCAGTTCTTC. Translation gives CASSLPGLPGNEQFF.

This clone was counted between two and nine times. The chain uses TRBV19 and TRBJ1-6; D unclear. V gave up 0 bases and J gave up 9 bases, with 6 bases separating them. This CDR3 is 13 amino acids long. Germline V CDR1 and CDR2: LNHDA, SQIVND (reference sequence). Here the CDR3 DNA reads TGTGCCAGTAGTATAGAGGCAGGTTCACCCCTCCACTTT. Its protein is CASSIEAGSPLHF.

The sample holds many counts of this clone. This CDR3 is also generated by other DNA sequences in the sample. The chain couples TRBV28 to TRBJ1-4; 8 bases align to TRBD1. This CDR3 region has 14 residues. Germline-derived CDR1 and CDR2 are MDHEN and SYDVKM. Trimming cost V 5 bases and J 8 bases; bases outside gene matches: 7. CDR3 DNA: TGTGCCAGCAGTCCCGGACAGGGAAGGGAAAAACTGTTTTTT. Amino acids: CASSPGQGREKLFF.

The chain couples TRBV6-5 to TRBJ2-6; unclear D gene. V was shortened by 5 bases and J by 0 bases, with 8 bases between the two germline ends. This CDR3 contains 15 residues. Per the germline V gene, CDR1 is MNHEY and CDR2 is SVGAGI. CDR3 bases: TGTGCCAGCAGTCCTAAGTTCTCTGGGGCCAACGTCCTGACTTTC. Protein: CASSPKFSGANVLTF.

This chain connects TRBV6-5 to TRBJ2-7; the D call may be TRBD1 or TRBD2 (6 bases each). This CDR3 has 15 amino acids. CDR1 and CDR2 from the germline V gene are MNHEY and SVGAGI. V was cut by 2 bases and J by 3 bases, with 14 bases left in between. The DNA of the CDR3 is TGTGCCAGCAGTTACGGGGGGCTCGGGAACTACGAGCAGTACTTC. It yields the protein CASSYGGLGNYEQYF.

V is TRBV18 and J is TRBJ2-6; D may be TRBD1 (6 bases). The length of the CDR3 is 16 residues. Germline V CDR1 and CDR2: KGHSH, LQKENI. Trimming shortened V by 1 base and J by 4 bases, and 11 bases separated the two germline ends. Written as DNA, the CDR3 is TGTGCCAGCTCACCACTGTCAGGGGTAGGGGCCAACGTCCTGACTTTC. Amino acid sequence: CASSPLSGVGANVLTF.

Written as DNA, the CDR3 is TGTGCCAGCAGAGCCCTCAGCAGGGAGACCTACACCTTC. It yields the protein CASRALSRETYTF. The chain links TRBV2 to TRBJ1-2; weak D call: TRBD1 (5 bases). The CDR3 is made up of 13 amino acids. V lost 6 bases, J lost 10 bases, and 18 bases lay in between. Germline V CDR1 and CDR2: SNHLY, FYNNEI.

This clone was detected once. The chain has TRBV6-1 and TRBJ2-3; 12 bases align to TRBD2. Losses at the gene ends were 7 bases for V and 2 bases for J; bases not matched to a gene: 4. Germline lookup yields CDR1 MNHNS and CDR2 SASEGT. The CDR3 has 15 residues. The CDR3 sequence is CASTTSGGPTDTQYF. In nucleotides, the CDR3 is TGTGCCAGCACAACTAGCGGGGGGCCCACAGATACGCAGTATTTT.

This chain uses TRBV30 with TRBJ1-3; D gene ambiguous. V gave up 2 bases and J gave up 4 bases, with 6 bases separating them. The CDR3 has 12 amino acids. Germline V gene lookup returns CDR1 GTSNPN and CDR2 SVGIG (reference sequence). DNA of the CDR3: TGTGCCTGGAGTCTGGGGGGAAACACCATATATTTT. This translates into CAWSLGGNTIYF.

The V call is TRBV18, the J call TRBJ1-2; the D is unclear. Germline-derived CDR1 and CDR2 are KGHSH and LQKENI. The CDR3 totals 14 residues. V dropped 3 bases and J dropped 5 bases, with 13 bases sitting between them. The CDR3 protein is CASSPGPTSYGYTF. The DNA of the CDR3 is TGTGCCAGCTCACCCGGACCCACTTCGTATGGCTACACCTTC.

The chain is built from TRBV7-2 and TRBJ2-3; D is ambiguous. Trimming removed 5 bases at V and 4 bases at J, with 13 bases between. Germline loops: CDR1 SGHTA, CDR2 FQGNSA. CDR3 size: 14 residues. The CDR3 DNA sequence: TGTGCCAGCAGCCTAAGATCTAGTCCAGATACGCAGTATTTT. Translating it yields CASSLRSSPDTQYF.

The chain links TRBV4-3 to TRBJ1-1; the D gene is possibly TRBD1 (5 bases). Germline V CDR1 and CDR2: LGHNA, YSLEER. This CDR3 comprises 15 residues. Trimming took 0 bases from V and 4 from J, leaving 12 bases between them. CDR3 amino acids: CASSQDRGVGTEAFF. The DNA for the CDR3 is TGCGCCAGCAGCCAAGATCGAGGGGTAGGCACTGAAGCTTTCTTT.

This clone was seen a few times. This sequence joins TRBV6-6 and TRBJ1-3; weak D call: TRBD1 (6 bases). The germline V gene encodes CDR1 MNHNY and CDR2 SVGAGI (reference sequence). V shed 5 bases and J shed 0 bases, with 11 bases lying between them. The CDR3 contains 15 residues. This CDR3 reads CASSLDRLSGNTIYF. In DNA form, the CDR3 reads TGTGCCAGCAGTCTTGACAGGCTCTCTGGAAACACCATATATTTT.

The chain carries TRBV29-1 and TRBJ2-2; possible D gene TRBD2, 5 bases. V lost 4 bases, J lost 6 bases, and 9 bases lay in between. CDR3 length: 12 residues. Germline V lookup: CDR1 SQVTM, CDR2 ANQGSEA. This CDR3 is CSVVVGAGELFF. Written as DNA, the CDR3 is TGCAGCGTTGTAGTCGGGGCCGGGGAGCTGTTTTTT.

CDR3 in DNA: TGTGCCAGCGCTGGACTTGGGGGCTACACCTTC. It specifies CASAGLGGYTF. This sequence joins TRBV27 and TRBJ1-2, with unresolved D. Trimming removed 8 bases at V and 8 bases at J, with 12 bases between. The germline CDR1 and CDR2 sequences are MNHEY and SMNVEV (reference sequence). The length of the CDR3 is 11 residues.

V gene TRBV19 combines with J gene TRBJ1-4; D is unclear. V was cut by 1 base and J by 6 bases, with 27 bases left in between. The CDR3 extends over 20 amino acids. Germline V gene lookup returns CDR1 LNHDA and CDR2 SQIVND (reference sequence). CDR3 nucleotides: TGTGCCAGTAGTATAGTTGTGGCCACTGGGTCGGAAGCCAAGGATGAAAAACTGTTTTTT. This gives the protein CASSIVVATGSEAKDEKLFF.

This sequence joins TRBV9 and TRBJ1-1; D may be TRBD1 (5 bases). Germline V gives CDR1 SGDLS, CDR2 YYNGEE. The CDR3 consists of 16 residues. V was trimmed by 3 bases and J by 6 bases, leaving 21 bases between them. This CDR3 is CASSAQPGHFNPEAFF. Written as DNA, the CDR3 is TGTGCCAGCAGCGCGCAACCAGGACACTTCAACCCTGAAGCTTTCTTT.

The CDR3 protein is CASSPSPTVLGDSPLHF. CDR3 nucleotides: TGTGCCAGCAGCCCATCTCCGACAGTCCTTGGGGATTCACCCCTCCACTTT. The chain is built from TRBV13 and TRBJ1-6; TRBD1 might be the D (5 bases). Per germline, CDR1 PRHDT and CDR2 FYEKMQ (reference sequence). V was pared by 5 bases and J by 8 bases, with 22 bases between. CDR3 size: 17 residues.

The CDR3 loop reads CASSVRGRTEAFF. CDR3 sequence (DNA): TGTGCCAGCAGCGTCCGGGGGAGGACTGAAGCTTTCTTT. V is TRBV9 and J is TRBJ1-1; D might be TRBD1 (5 bases). CDR3 length equals 13 residues. V was shortened by 2 bases and J by 5 bases, with 10 bases between the two germline ends. Germline V lookup: CDR1 SGDLS, CDR2 YYNGEE.

The rearrangement uses TRBV6-6 and TRBJ1-3, with TRBD1 as a possible D gene (6 bases). Trimming cost V 5 bases and J 4 bases, with 12 bases left between them. CDR1 is MNHNY and CDR2 is SVGAGI in the germline V gene (reference sequence). This CDR3 has 14 amino acids. In nucleotides, the CDR3 is TGTGCCAGCAGTCTTCAGGGGTTGGGAAACACCATATATTTT. Residues: CASSLQGLGNTIYF.

The chain employs TRBV14 and TRBJ1-2; D gene ambiguous. The V and J ends lost 1 base and 11 bases respectively, with 20 bases between them. The V gene's germline CDR1 is SGHDN and CDR2 FVKESK. The CDR3 covers 15 residues. CDR3 amino acids: CASSQVAQVGFGYTF. In DNA, the CDR3 is TGTGCCAGCAGCCAAGTCGCCCAGGTGGGATTCGGGTACACCTTC.

The V gene is TRBV25-1, the J gene TRBJ2-3; D not resolved. The CDR3 contains 13 residues. The V gene's germline CDR1 is MGHDK and CDR2 SYGVNS. With 3 bases removed from V and 6 bases from J, the gap between germline ends came to 10 bases. The CDR3 coding sequence is TGTGCCAGCAGTGATTCCCGTACCGATACGCAGTATTTT. Its translation: CASSDSRTDTQYF.

The chain is built from TRBV5-1 and TRBJ2-3; possibly TRBD2 for D (5 bases). This CDR3 has 15 residues. From germline, CDR1 is SGHRS and CDR2 YFSETQ. Trimming took off 1 base at V and 5 bases at J, with 14 bases between the two ends. The CDR3 protein is CASSLLYGVGDTQYF. The CDR3 DNA sequence: TGCGCCAGCAGCTTGCTGTACGGGGTAGGAGATACGCAGTATTTT.